This passage covers 29 T cell receptor beta chains from one sample sequenced in a study of blood T cell repertoires in COVID-19. Clones were read by immunoSEQ multiplex PCR, and TCRdb kept only the in-frame ones, dropping some. Among hundreds of thousands of clones, about 91% were seen once, and the ten largest hold 5.5% to 8.5%. Specimen: peripheral blood. The receptors were gathered from a woman aged 30 to 39 who had recovered from COVID-19.

The chain recombines TRBV28 with TRBJ1-2, with 8 bases identical to TRBD1. The length of the CDR3 is 15 residues. Germline-derived CDR1 and CDR2 are MDHEN and SYDVKM. V lost 7 bases, J lost 5 bases, and 12 bases stayed unmatched. The CDR3, as DNA: TGTGCCAGCAAGGGGTGGGACAGGAGAGTTTATGGCTACACCTTC. Protein: CASKGWDRRVYGYTF.

V usage is TRBV4-2 and J usage is TRBJ1-4; D is undetermined. Trimming shortened V by 4 bases and J by 0 bases, and 6 bases separated the two germline ends. Germline values: CDR1 LGHNA, CDR2 YNFKEQ. The CDR3 runs 14 residues. CDR3 in amino acids: CASSPDTTNEKLFF. Written as DNA, the CDR3 is TGTGCCAGCAGCCCTGACACAACTAATGAAAAACTGTTTTTT.

This clone has just one count. This chain uses TRBV7-9 with TRBJ1-2, with D possibly matching TRBD1 (5 bases). Germline values: CDR1 SEHNR, CDR2 FQNEAQ (reference sequence). This CDR3 spans 13 amino acids. V was pared by 3 bases and J by 8 bases, with 13 bases between. In nucleotides, the CDR3 is TGTGCCAGCAGCTTGCAGGGAGGGTACGGCTACACCTTC. Translation gives CASSLQGGYGYTF.

V gene TRBV5-1 combines with J gene TRBJ2-7; TRBD2 agrees at 10 bases. This CDR3 region has 16 residues. Germline V gives CDR1 SGHRS, CDR2 YFSETQ. Trimming took 4 bases from V and 3 from J; bases not matched to a gene: 10. CDR3 sequence (DNA): TGCGCCAGCAGCCCGAGGGAGCGGGGGGGTCTCTACGAGCAGTACTTC. This translates into CASSPRERGGLYEQYF.

This clone came up once. V is TRBV19 and J is TRBJ2-3; no definite D call. This CDR3 spans 14 amino acids. Germline V gene sequence: CDR1 LNHDA, CDR2 SQIVND (reference sequence). Trimming stripped 3 bases from V and 0 bases from J, with 7 bases between. The CDR3: CASSILVSTDTQYF. The CDR3 DNA follows: TGTGCCAGTAGTATTTTAGTTAGCACAGATACGCAGTATTTT.

This chain connects TRBV10-3 to TRBJ2-1; D not resolved. Germline CDR1 is ENHRY and CDR2 is SYGVKD. V was pared by 6 bases and J by 3 bases, with 6 bases between. This CDR3 has 12 residues. The CDR3 reads CAISPGYNEQFF. In DNA form, the CDR3 reads TGTGCCATCAGCCCCGGCTACAATGAGCAGTTCTTC.

The chain has TRBV5-1 and TRBJ1-4; D might be TRBD1 (5 bases). CDR1 and CDR2 from the germline V gene are SGHRS and YFSETQ. The CDR3 is made up of 16 amino acids. Deletions cut 3 bases from V and 3 bases from J, with 15 bases between. DNA for the CDR3: TGCGCCAGCAGCTCCCAGGGTGCGGTGTCTAATGAAAAACTGTTTTTT. Translated: CASSSQGAVSNEKLFF.

This rearrangement joins TRBV9 to TRBJ1-6, with 9 positions matching TRBD1. The trim removed 3 bases at V and 6 bases at J, leaving 7 bases unmatched. CDR1 is SGDLS and CDR2 is YYNGEE in the germline V gene. The CDR3 sequence is 16 residues long. The CDR3 region is CASSGVGGQGNSPLHF. As DNA, the CDR3 is TGTGCCAGCAGCGGTGTAGGGGGACAGGGTAATTCACCCCTCCACTTT. Using reference TRBV9 and TRBJ1-6 for the parts outside the CDR3, the full variable domain is DSGVTQTPKHLITATGQRVTLRCSPRSGDLSVYWYQQSLDQGLQFLIQYYNGEERAKGNILERFSAQQFPDLHSELNLSSLELGDSALYFCASSGVGGQGNSPLHFGNGTRLTVT.

The V gene is TRBV5-6, the J gene TRBJ1-1, with D possibly being TRBD1 (5 bases). V was pared by 1 base and J by 8 bases, with 12 bases between. Germline values: CDR1 SGHDT, CDR2 YYEEEE. CDR3 length: 13 amino acids. CDR3 sequence reads: CASSLFGAVEAFF. CDR3 in DNA: TGTGCCAGCAGCTTGTTTGGGGCGGTCGAAGCTTTCTTT.

V usage is TRBV6-1 and J usage is TRBJ1-2; D remains ambiguous. CDR1 MNHNS and CDR2 SASEGT come from the germline V gene. V shed 2 bases and J shed 5 bases, with 12 bases lying between them. This CDR3 is built from 14 residues. The CDR3 coding sequence is TGTGCCAGCAGTGAATTACCACAGACGTATGGCTACACCTTC. It is translated as CASSELPQTYGYTF.

The gene calls are TRBV9 and TRBJ1-1; TRBD1 aligns across 12 bases. This CDR3 is built from 15 residues. Germline V lookup: CDR1 SGDLS, CDR2 YYNGEE. J was trimmed by 4 bases and V by 4 bases; bases with no gene match: 5. The CDR3 here is CASSQGQGAATEAFF. For the CDR3, the DNA is TGTGCCAGCAGCCAGGGACAGGGGGCGGCCACTGAAGCTTTCTTT.

J is TRBJ2-7 and V is TRBV5-1; TRBD1 matches 8 bases. The ends lost 3 bases at V and 7 bases at J; junction bases unmatched: 6. The CDR3 length is 13 residues. Germline CDR1 is SGHRS and CDR2 is YFSETQ. The CDR3 DNA is TGCGCCAGCAGCTGGCAGGGGGCGGGGGAGCAGTACTTC. Translated, it gives CASSWQGAGEQYF.

V gene TRBV2 combines with J gene TRBJ2-3; 8 bases line up with TRBD1. Germline values: CDR1 SNHLY, CDR2 FYNNEI. This CDR3 comprises 14 residues. Germline trimming cut 6 bases from V and 2 bases from J; bases unmatched to any gene: 4. The CDR3 here is CASSQDRATDTQYF. In DNA, the CDR3 is TGTGCCAGCAGCCAGGACAGGGCCACAGATACGCAGTATTTT.

This sequence joins TRBV5-1 and TRBJ1-3, with unresolved D. This CDR3 is 14 amino acids long. From germline, CDR1 is SGHRS and CDR2 YFSETQ. V was clipped by 4 bases and J by 1 base, with 9 bases between them. This CDR3 reads CASSAVESGNTIYF. DNA for the CDR3: TGCGCCAGCAGCGCGGTAGAATCTGGAAACACCATATATTTT.

The chain employs TRBV28 and TRBJ2-4; D is perhaps TRBD2 (6 bases). Between the trimmed V and J ends, which lost 4 bases and 1 base, there was a span of 11 bases. The CDR3 consists of 15 residues. Looked up from germline, CDR1 is MDHEN and CDR2 is SYDVKM. The CDR3: CASSSLAMAKNIQYF. The DNA for the CDR3 is TGTGCCAGCAGTTCTCTAGCGATGGCCAAAAACATTCAGTACTTC.

The CDR3 nucleotides are TGTGCCATCAGGGACACCCTTAATAACACTGAAGCTTTCTTT. Translation gives CAIRDTLNNTEAFF. The chain combines TRBV10-3 with TRBJ1-1, with D perhaps matching TRBD1 (5 bases). Trimming left V 6 bases short and J 2 bases short, with 13 bases between. Germline V gene lookup returns CDR1 ENHRY and CDR2 SYGVKD. The CDR3 is made up of 14 amino acids.

This clone was detected only once. CDR3 DNA sequence: TGTGCCAGCAGCTTAAAGCATAGTAACCATGAGCAGTTCTTC. It is translated as CASSLKHSNHEQFF. J is TRBJ2-1 and V is TRBV7-3; D gene uncertain. The CDR3 is 14 residues long. Germline loops: CDR1 SGHTA, CDR2 FQGTGA. Trimming shortened V by 1 base and J by 8 bases, and 12 bases separated the two germline ends.

The rearrangement uses TRBV28 and TRBJ1-5; weak D call: TRBD1 (5 bases). The CDR3 length is 17 residues. V dropped 2 bases and J dropped 4 bases, with 18 bases sitting between them. CDR1 and CDR2 from the germline V gene are MDHEN and SYDVKM. The CDR3 coding sequence is TGTGCCAGCAGTTTAGGGCGGACACGTGGAGAGAATCAGCCCCAGCATTTT. The encoded protein is CASSLGRTRGENQPQHF.

The chain recombines TRBV6-5 with TRBJ1-6; TRBD1 is a possible D gene (5 bases). Trimming pared 10 bases from V and 10 bases from J, leaving 23 bases between. The V gene's germline CDR1 is MNHEY and CDR2 SVGAGI. The CDR3 is 15 amino acids. The CDR3 nucleotides are TGTGCCATCCCATTTGACCGGGGGAAAAGATCACCCCTCCACTTT. Protein: CAIPFDRGKRSPLHF.

This sequence joins TRBV28 and TRBJ1-4; a possible D gene is TRBD1 (5 bases). CDR3 length equals 15 residues. V was cut by 9 bases and J by 0 bases, with 14 bases left in between. Germline CDR1 MDHEN, CDR2 SYDVKM. CDR3 bases: TGTGCCAGTGAGGACCGGGGGACAACTAATGAAAAACTGTTTTTT. This gives the protein CASEDRGTTNEKLFF.

The V gene is TRBV29-1, the J gene TRBJ2-3; 12 bases match TRBD2. Germline trimming cut 6 bases from V and 6 bases from J; bases unmatched to any gene: 10. This CDR3 has 15 amino acids. Per the germline V gene, CDR1 is SQVTM and CDR2 is ANQGSEA. CDR3 sequence reads: CSVGGGGLAGDTQYF. In DNA form, the CDR3 reads TGCAGCGTCGGAGGGGGAGGACTAGCGGGGGATACGCAGTATTTT.

The chain carries TRBV24-1 and TRBJ1-1; D might be TRBD1 (5 bases). Trimming shortened V by 9 bases and J by 6 bases, and 22 bases separated the two germline ends. The germline CDR1 and CDR2 sequences are KGHDR and SFDVKD. The CDR3 spans 15 residues. The CDR3 region is CATEPLRAGRSEAFF. CDR3 bases: TGTGCCACCGAACCCCTTCGGGCAGGGAGGTCTGAAGCTTTCTTT.

The chain joins TRBV28 to TRBJ1-1; 9 bases are a match to TRBD1. The CDR3 has 14 residues. Germline CDR1 is MDHEN and CDR2 is SYDVKM. V was clipped by 10 bases and J by 5 bases; unmatched bases: 11. The CDR3 loop is CATQVGQGWTEAFF. CDR3 nucleotide sequence: TGTGCCACCCAGGTCGGACAGGGGTGGACTGAAGCTTTCTTT. Full variable domain (missing parts from reference TRBV28 and TRBJ1-1): DVKVTQSSRYLVKRTGEKVFLECVQDMDHENMFWYRQDPGLGLRLIYFSYDVKMKEKGDIPEGYSVSREKKERFSLILESASTNQTSMYLCATQVGQGWTEAFFGQGTRLTVV.

As DNA, the CDR3 is TGTGCCAGCAGCTTAGGACGGGGTGGAGGGAATTCACCCCTCCACTTT. Translating gives CASSLGRGGGNSPLHF. J is TRBJ1-6 and V is TRBV7-2; D remains unclear. The V gene's germline CDR1 is SGHTA and CDR2 FQGNSA. CDR3 length: 16 residues. Trimming left V 1 base short and J 7 bases short, with 14 bases between.

The rearrangement joins TRBV2 to TRBJ1-4; 12 nucleotides line up with TRBD1. V trimming: 2 bases; J trimming: 4 bases; junction bases outside the gene matches: 11. The CDR3 contains 19 residues. Germline V gene lookup returns CDR1 SNHLY and CDR2 FYNNEI. CDR3 DNA: TGTGCCAGCAGTGAATATGCGGGGACAGGGGGCACCGGTAATGAAAAACTGTTTTTT. Its protein is CASSEYAGTGGTGNEKLFF.

DNA for the CDR3: TGTGCCAGCAGCCAAGATCCGGTGATTTGTCCCCTCCACTTT. Its translation is CASSQDPVICPLHF. V and J are TRBV3-1 (or the pseudogene TRBV3-2) and TRBJ1-6, with D hard to call. Germline CDR1 is LGHDT and CDR2 is YNNKEL (reference sequence). The V gene lost 0 bases and the J gene lost 13 bases, with 13 bases spanning the gap. There are 14 residues in the CDR3.

V is TRBV28 and J is TRBJ1-2; TRBD1 agrees at 9 bases. Unmatched junction bases numbered 3, after V lost 6 bases and J lost 7 bases. Germline-derived CDR1 and CDR2 are MDHEN and SYDVKM. CDR3 size: 12 residues. This CDR3 reads CASRSTGGGYTF. DNA of the CDR3: TGTGCCAGCAGGTCGACAGGGGGTGGCTACACCTTC.

The chain combines TRBV28 with TRBJ1-6; 9 nucleotides agree with TRBD1. Trimming cost V 5 bases and J 7 bases; bases outside gene matches: 6. Germline CDR1 MDHEN, CDR2 SYDVKM. The CDR3 extends over 15 amino acids. The CDR3 DNA is TGTGCCAGCAGTCGACCCGGGACAGGGAATTCACCCCTCCACTTT. It encodes CASSRPGTGNSPLHF.

The chain employs TRBV6-5 and TRBJ2-2; unclear D gene. V lost 6 bases to trimming and J lost 1 base, with 12 bases between them. Germline V gene sequence: CDR1 MNHEY, CDR2 SVGAGI. The CDR3 is 15 residues long. CDR3 nucleotide sequence: TGTGCCAGCAGCCCCGATGCAGGGAACACCGGGGAGCTGTTTTTT. It encodes CASSPDAGNTGELFF.